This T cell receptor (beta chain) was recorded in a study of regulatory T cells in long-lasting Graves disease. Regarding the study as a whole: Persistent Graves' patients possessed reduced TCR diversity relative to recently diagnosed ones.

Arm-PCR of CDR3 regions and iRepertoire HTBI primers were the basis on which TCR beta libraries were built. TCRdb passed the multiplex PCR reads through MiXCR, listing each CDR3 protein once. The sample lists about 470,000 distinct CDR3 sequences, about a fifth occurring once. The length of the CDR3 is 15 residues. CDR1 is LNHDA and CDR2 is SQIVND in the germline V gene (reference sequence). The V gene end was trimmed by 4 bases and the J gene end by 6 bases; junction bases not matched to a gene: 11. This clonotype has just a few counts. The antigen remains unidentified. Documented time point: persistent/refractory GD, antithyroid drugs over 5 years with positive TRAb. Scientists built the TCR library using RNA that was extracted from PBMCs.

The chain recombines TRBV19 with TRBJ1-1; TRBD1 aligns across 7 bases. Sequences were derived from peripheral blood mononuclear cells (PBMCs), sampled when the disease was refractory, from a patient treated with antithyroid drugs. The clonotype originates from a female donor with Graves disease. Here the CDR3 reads CASSKYRGGSAEAFF. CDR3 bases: TGTGCCAGTAGTAAATACAGGGGTGGTAGCGCTGAAGCTTTCTTT.